The next 9 T cell receptor beta chains were all read from a single sample in a study of shared clonotypes between healthy human individuals. Profiled with immunoSEQ multiplex PCR; TCRdb holds only in-frame clones, not every one. The table has 490,000 or so clones, 76% seen once. The sequencing sample was made of PBMCs. The receptors shown here come from a woman aged 40 to 50 in good health. Some clones in this sample may be carry-over from other donors' samples.

V usage is TRBV9 and J usage is TRBJ2-1, with D unclear. This CDR3 is built from 14 residues. Germline V gives CDR1 SGDLS, CDR2 YYNGEE. Trimming took off 0 bases at V and 3 bases at J, with 7 bases between the two ends. The CDR3 coding sequence is TGTGCCAGCAGCGTAGGGGCGGTCTACAATGAGCAGTTCTTC. It yields the protein CASSVGAVYNEQFF.

As regards this clone: One end of the junction fails to match germline, which may point to a read error. The rearrangement joins TRBV5-1 to TRBJ1-1; a possible D gene is TRBD1 (5 bases). The V gene's germline CDR1 is SGHRS and CDR2 YFSETQ. The CDR3 consists of 14 residues. For the CDR3, the DNA is TGCGCCAGCAGCTTGGAAGGACTCGGGACTGAAGCTTCCTTT. Its protein product is CASSLEGLGTEASF.

The chain couples TRBV7-9 to TRBJ2-7, with TRBD1 as a possible D gene (6 bases). V was shortened by 11 bases and J by 9 bases, with 14 bases between the two germline ends. This CDR3 contains 10 residues. CDR1 is SEHNR, CDR2 FQNEAQ, per germline (reference sequence). The CDR3 sequence is CAWGPEGQYF. In nucleotides, the CDR3 is TGTGCCTGGGGGCCGGAAGGGCAGTACTTC.

The chain employs TRBV28 and TRBJ2-7; either TRBD1 or TRBD2 may fit D (5 bases each). Germline V gene sequence: CDR1 MDHEN, CDR2 SYDVKM. This CDR3 spans 14 amino acids. V lost 8 bases, J lost 3 bases, and 17 bases lay in between. The CDR3 DNA is TGTGCCAGCTACACCCGGGGCCGATACTACGAGCAGTACTTC. Protein product: CASYTRGRYYEQYF.

V gene TRBV6-6 combines with J gene TRBJ2-7; D is perhaps TRBD1 (6 bases). Germline lookup yields CDR1 MNHNY and CDR2 SVGAGI (reference sequence). V lost 8 bases, J lost 4 bases, and 18 bases lay in between. The CDR3 consists of 14 residues. The CDR3 DNA sequence: TGTGCCAGCTCGATTGGCAGGGGACCTTACGAGCAGTACTTC. This gives the protein CASSIGRGPYEQYF.

V and J are TRBV7-9 and TRBJ2-2; D is unclear. Germline lookup yields CDR1 SEHNR and CDR2 FQNEAQ (reference sequence). CDR3 length: 13 amino acids. Trimming took off 5 bases at V and 8 bases at J, with 12 bases between the two ends. CDR3 protein: CASSPEYRGELFF. The CDR3 DNA follows: TGTGCCAGCAGCCCCGAATATCGAGGGGAGCTGTTTTTT. The full variable domain, completed using reference TRBV7-9 and TRBJ2-2, is DTGVSQNPRHKITKRGQNVTFRCDPISEHNRLYWYRQTLGQGPEFLTYFQNEAQLEKSRLLSDRFSAERPKGSFSTLEIQRTEQGDSAMYLCASSPEYRGELFFGEGSRLTVL.

This chain joins TRBV12-5 and TRBJ2-5; 8 bases fit TRBD1. V trimming: 4 bases; J trimming: 4 bases; junction bases outside the gene matches: 5. This CDR3 spans 14 amino acids. CDR1 LGHNT and CDR2 FRNRAP come from the germline V gene. The DNA for the CDR3 is TGTGCTAGTGGTTCGGGACAGGATGGAGAGACCCAGTACTTC. This gives the protein CASGSGQDGETQYF.

The V call is TRBV30, the J call TRBJ2-2, with D perhaps matching TRBD1 (6 bases). Germline lookup yields CDR1 GTSNPN and CDR2 SVGIG (reference sequence). CDR3 length: 15 amino acids. Between the trimmed V and J ends, which lost 0 bases and 2 bases, there was a span of 10 bases. Written as DNA, the CDR3 is TGTGCCTGGAGTGTACTCAGGGGTAACACCGGGGAGCTGTTTTTT. Protein: CAWSVLRGNTGELFF. The variable domain in full, completed from reference TRBV30 and TRBJ2-2, reads SQTIHQWPATLVQPVGSPLSLECTVEGTSNPNLYWYRQAAGRGLQLLFYSVGIGQISSEVPQNLSASRPQDRQFILSSKKLLLSDSGFYLCAWSVLRGNTGELFFGEGSRLTVL.

This clone was found many times. The V and J genes are TRBV21-1 and TRBJ2-3; TRBD1 is taken as the D call from the table, unchecked against the DNA. TRBV21-1 is a known pseudogene. The CDR3 extends over 12 amino acids. CDR3 protein: CASRQGADTQYF. The CDR3 DNA is TGTGCCAGCAGGCAAGGGGCAGATACGCAGTATTTT.